One sample yielded the 25 T cell receptor beta chains listed below, sequenced in a study of CD8 T cells in ankylosing spondylitis. Using its own MiXCR run on the 5' RACE reads, TCRdb lists one record per CDR3 protein. The repertoire consists of approximately 88,000 distinct CDR3 sequences, with 8.8% occurring once and the leading ten covering approximately 4.6%. Specimen: blood, either unsorted or a sorted T cell fraction (not recorded which). These receptors were taken from a male donor with ankylosing spondylitis or in good health (not recorded which).

This clonotype has ten or more counts. The V gene is TRBV12-3 or TRBV12-4, the J gene TRBJ2-5, with a tentative D call TRBD1 (6 bases). This CDR3 contains 14 residues. The ends were cut back, 3 bases at V and 5 bases at J, with 13 bases in the middle. This CDR3 is CASSFRQEKETQYF. CDR3 bases: TGTGCCAGCAGTTTCCGACAGGAGAAGGAGACCCAGTACTTC.

This clonotype occurred many times. V gene TRBV20-1 combines with J gene TRBJ2-5; TRBD1 matches at 7 bases. Per the germline V gene, CDR1 is DFQATT and CDR2 is SNEGSKA (reference sequence). The V and J ends lost 6 bases and 1 base, in that order; junction bases with no gene match: 8. The CDR3 extends over 14 amino acids. The CDR3 DNA reads TGCAGTGCGAGGGACAGAGCAATCCAAGAGACCCAGTACTTC. Translated: CSARDRAIQETQYF.

This clonotype was seen many times. CDR3 loop: CASSRAPDGYGYTF. The CDR3 DNA reads as TGTGCCAGCAGTCGAGCGCCCGACGGCTATGGCTACACCTTC. The rearrangement joins TRBV7-6 to TRBJ1-2; D gene unclear. The CDR3 is 14 residues long. Trimming stripped 6 bases from V and 4 bases from J, with 15 bases between. Looked up from germline, CDR1 is SGHVS and CDR2 is FNYEAQ.

This clonotype was detected many times. The chain is built from TRBV11-3 and TRBJ2-7, with a weak D call TRBD2 (6 bases). Per the germline V gene, CDR1 is SGHNT and CDR2 is YENEEA. There are 12 residues in the CDR3. V lost 2 bases to trimming and J lost 6 bases, with 8 bases between them. The CDR3 here is CASSLYGGEQYF. The CDR3 region has the DNA TGTGCCAGCAGCTTATACGGGGGCGAGCAGTACTTC.

This clonotype was seen a handful of times. The missing conserved phenylalanine or tryptophan at the end of this CDR3 makes a read error likely. The DNA is omitted, as the CDR3 cannot be located on it reliably, and the CDR3 follows TCRdb's listing. The J gene is TRBJ2-2, the V gene TRBV12-5; whether TRBD2, the table's D call, matches the DNA was not checked. Counting both end residues, the CDR3 totals 21 amino acids. Germline-derived CDR1 and CDR2 are LGHNT and FRNRAP. The CDR3 reads CGSGSRSWGTLRGAVLRGAAG.

This clonotype was observed at least ten times. This chain joins TRBV28 and TRBJ1-3; D not certain. CDR3 size: 12 residues. Per germline, CDR1 MDHEN and CDR2 SYDVKM. Trimming stripped 6 bases from V and 1 base from J, with 4 bases between. The DNA of the CDR3 is TGTGCCAGCAGGGAATCTGGAAACACCATATATTTT. Its protein is CASRESGNTIYF.

This clonotype was found a few times. V usage is TRBV12-3 or TRBV12-4 and J usage is TRBJ2-1; no definite D call. The ends were cut back, 4 bases at V and 5 bases at J, with 9 bases in the middle. This CDR3 contains 13 residues. The CDR3 DNA reads as TGTGCCAGCAGTTCAGGTACCAACAATGAGCAGTTCTTC. It is translated as CASSSGTNNEQFF.

Many counts were recorded for this clonotype. This chain links TRBV5-1 with TRBJ2-3, with D perhaps matching TRBD1 or TRBD2 (5 bases each). Between the trimmed V and J ends, which lost 0 bases and 4 bases, there was a span of 9 bases. This CDR3 is built from 14 residues. Germline CDR1 SGHRS, CDR2 YFSETQ. CDR3: CASSLGGVADTQYF. DNA of the CDR3: TGCGCCAGCAGCTTGGGAGGGGTCGCAGATACGCAGTATTTT.

V and J are TRBV25-1 and TRBJ2-1; D possibly uses TRBD1 or TRBD2 (6 bases each). V lost 2 bases to trimming and J lost 5 bases, with 13 bases between them. The CDR3 sequence is 15 residues long. CDR1 is MGHDK and CDR2 is SYGVNS in the germline V gene. The CDR3 here is CASSEVGGLNNEQFF. The CDR3 nucleotides are TGTGCCAGCAGTGAAGTCGGGGGCCTTAACAATGAGCAGTTCTTC.

This chain uses TRBV7-9 with TRBJ1-1, with D possibly TRBD1 on 5 matching bases. Deletions cut 0 bases from V and 8 bases from J, with 13 bases between. From germline, CDR1 is SEHNR and CDR2 FQNEAQ (reference sequence). The CDR3 totals 14 residues. The CDR3 DNA reads as TGTGCCAGCAGCTTAGCCGGAGGGGTGCTAGAAGCTTTCTTT. Translated: CASSLAGGVLEAFF.

This clonotype was counted at least ten times. The chain uses TRBV11-2 and TRBJ2-5; TRBD2 aligns across 9 bases. The V and J ends lost 2 bases and 1 base, in that order; junction bases with no gene match: 11. The CDR3 has 18 residues. Germline values: CDR1 SGHAT, CDR2 FQNNGV. This chain's CDR3 is CASSLWNKRGEIQETQYF. CDR3 nucleotide sequence: TGTGCCAGCAGCTTATGGAATAAGCGGGGGGAGATCCAAGAGACCCAGTACTTC.

This clonotype has a count of ten or more. The chain carries TRBV28 and TRBJ2-5; 9 bases fit TRBD2. The CDR3 runs 14 residues. The germline V gene encodes CDR1 MDHEN and CDR2 SYDVKM. V was clipped by 6 bases and J by 4 bases; unmatched bases: 6. This chain's CDR3 is CASRPSGVPETQYF. CDR3 DNA sequence: TGTGCCAGCAGGCCTAGCGGGGTTCCAGAGACCCAGTACTTC. Full variable domain (outside the CDR3, taken from reference TRBV28 and TRBJ2-5): DVKVTQSSRYLVKRTGEKVFLECVQDMDHENMFWYRQDPGLGLRLIYFSYDVKMKEKGDIPEGYSVSREKKERFSLILESASTNQTSMYLCASRPSGVPETQYFGPGTRLLVL.

This clonotype was counted ten times or more. V usage is TRBV9 and J usage is TRBJ2-1, with D hard to call. Trimming stripped 3 bases from V and 7 bases from J, with 29 bases between. This CDR3 is built from 19 residues. Germline CDR1 and CDR2: SGDLS and YYNGEE. CDR3 amino acids: CASSARYLFSEDTGNEQFF. The CDR3, as DNA: TGTGCCAGCAGCGCCCGTTACCTTTTTAGTGAGGATACTGGAAATGAGCAGTTCTTC.

This clonotype was detected only once. The rearrangement joins TRBV5-5 to TRBJ2-7; TRBD1 agrees at 8 bases. The V and J ends lost 0 bases and 4 bases, in that order; junction bases with no gene match: 0. The length of the CDR3 is 13 residues. In germline, CDR1 is SGHKS, CDR2 YYEKEE (reference sequence). Here the CDR3 reads CASSLDRGYEQYF. CDR3 nucleotides: TGTGCCAGCAGCTTGGACAGGGGGTACGAGCAGTACTTC.

This clonotype was counted many times. The chain has TRBV20-1 and TRBJ2-5; 7 bases are shared with TRBD1. Per the germline V gene, CDR1 is DFQATT and CDR2 is SNEGSKA (reference sequence). The V segment lost 5 bases and the J segment 5 bases; nucleotides outside the gene matches: 8. The CDR3 contains 13 residues. The CDR3 protein is CSAYRDRGETQYF. DNA for the CDR3: TGCAGTGCTTACCGGGACAGAGGGGAGACCCAGTACTTC.

This clonotype has at least ten counts. CDR3 bases: TGCGCCAGCAGCGCAGGGACTAGCGGGGTTTATGAGCAGTTCTTC. Encoded protein: CASSAGTSGVYEQFF. V usage is TRBV5-1 and J usage is TRBJ2-1; 13 positions agree with TRBD2. The germline V gene has CDR1 SGHRS and CDR2 YFSETQ. V trimming: 4 bases; J trimming: 8 bases; junction bases outside the gene matches: 6. CDR3 length: 15 amino acids.

Many counts were recorded for this clonotype. The rearrangement uses TRBV3-1 and TRBJ2-7; D not resolved. CDR3 length equals 13 residues. In germline, CDR1 is LGHDT, CDR2 YNNKEL (reference sequence). The V end lost 2 bases, the J end lost 4 bases, and 9 bases lay between the germline ends. The DNA of the CDR3 is TGTGCCAGCAGCCAAAGGCCCCAATACGAGCAGTACTTC. Residues: CASSQRPQYEQYF.

This clonotype was counted between two and nine times. The J gene is TRBJ2-7, the V gene TRBV24-1; D unresolved. Germline loops: CDR1 KGHDR, CDR2 SFDVKD. Trimming pared 3 bases from V and 3 bases from J, leaving 8 bases between. This CDR3 has 13 amino acids. As DNA, the CDR3 is TGTGCCACCAGTGATCCCATCCGCTACGAGCAGTACTTC. Translation: CATSDPIRYEQYF.

This clonotype was seen at least ten times. The CDR3, as DNA: TGTGCCAGCAGCCCCCGGACTAGCGGGGGGGGAACTAGCACAGATACGCAGTATTTT. It codes for CASSPRTSGGGTSTDTQYF. V and J are TRBV13 and TRBJ2-3; 15 nucleotides match TRBD2. The germline CDR1 and CDR2 sequences are PRHDT and FYEKMQ (reference sequence). This CDR3 is 19 amino acids long. V dropped 5 bases and J dropped 0; count of bases not matched to a gene: 9.

A note on this clonotype: The junction departs from the called germline gene at one end, perhaps through a read error. V and J are TRBV3-1 and TRBJ1-6, with 9 bases identical to TRBD1. The CDR3 is 15 amino acids. Germline values: CDR1 LGHDT, CDR2 YNNKEL (reference sequence). The CDR3, as DNA: TGTGCCACCAGCCCCGGGACAGGGAGTAATTCACCCCTCCACTTT. It encodes CATSPGTGSNSPLHF. Full variable domain (remainder filled in from reference TRBV3-1 and TRBJ1-6): DTAVSQTPKYLVTQMGNDKSIKCEQNLGHDTMYWYKQDSKKFLKIMFSYNNKELIINETVPNRFSPKSPDKAHLNLHINSLELGDSAVYFCATSPGTGSNSPLHFGNGTRLTVT.

The gene calls are TRBV5-5 and TRBJ2-1; a weak D match, TRBD1 (5 bases). V dropped 4 bases and J dropped 3 bases, with 14 bases sitting between them. The CDR3 runs 15 residues. Germline V gene sequence: CDR1 SGHKS, CDR2 YYEKEE (reference sequence). CDR3 loop: CASSLSTGYYNEQFF. CDR3 DNA sequence: TGTGCCAGCAGCCTGTCCACAGGTTACTACAATGAGCAGTTCTTC.

This clonotype was observed a few times. The gene calls are TRBV20-1 and TRBJ2-3; the D is unclear. V lost 1 base to trimming and J lost 0 bases, with 11 bases between them. This CDR3 is 15 amino acids long. Germline V gene lookup returns CDR1 DFQATT and CDR2 SNEGSKA (reference sequence). The CDR3 coding sequence is TGCAGTGCTAGAGCCCCCCTACTTAGCACAGATACGCAGTATTTT. Translated: CSARAPLLSTDTQYF.

In its sample, this clonotype was seen many times. The V gene is TRBV7-3, the J gene TRBJ2-5; D could derive from TRBD1 or TRBD2 (5 bases each). The germline V gene encodes CDR1 SGHTA and CDR2 FQGTGA. The CDR3 loop spans 15 amino acids. V was clipped by 4 bases and J by 2 bases, with 14 bases between them. The CDR3 DNA reads TGTGCCAGCAGCTGGGGACGAGGGGCGCAAGAGACCCAGTACTTC. This encodes CASSWGRGAQETQYF.

This clonotype was found many times. The V and J genes are TRBV25-1 and TRBJ2-3; no clear D gene. Germline V gives CDR1 MGHDK, CDR2 SYGVNS. The V end lost 6 bases, the J end lost 6 bases, and 13 bases lay between the germline ends. This CDR3 has 13 residues. The CDR3 sequence: CASSPEAVDTQYF. CDR3 coding DNA: TGTGCCAGCAGCCCAGAGGCTGTCGATACGCAGTATTTT.

This chain links TRBV5-1 with TRBJ2-5, with 9 bases matching TRBD2. Germline V gene data show CDR1 as SGHRS and CDR2 as YFSETQ. There are 17 residues in the CDR3. V shed 4 bases, J shed 5 bases, and the junction held 15 bases outside the gene matches. The CDR3 reads CASSPGLAGSNGETQYF. The CDR3 DNA follows: TGCGCCAGCAGCCCGGGACTAGCCGGGAGTAACGGGGAGACCCAGTACTTC.